This record covers a single T cell receptor beta chain. Its matching antigen is unknown. The PCR ran on 60 Vbeta and 13 Jbeta primers. The method was immunoSEQ multiplex PCR; TCRdb's version includes in-frame clones alone and lacks a portion of them. The sample has about 76,000 clones, roughly 80% seen once. This CDR3 region has 12 residues. V lost 0 bases to trimming and J lost 9 bases, with 6 bases between them. In germline, CDR1 is WSHSY, CDR2 SAAADI. The entry originates in a study of cytomegalovirus exposure and HLA in healthy donors. Whole-study results and caveats: HLA-A and HLA-B allele assignments for most subjects were reportedly predicted accurately using TCR beta sequences.

The V and J genes are TRBV10-2 and TRBJ2-1, with TRBD2 as a possible D gene (5 bases). The source is a woman aged 25-40 years in good health and CMV-seronegative. Sequences were obtained from PBMCs. CDR3 DNA sequence: TGCGCCAGCAGTGAGTCTGAGGGTGAGCAGTTCTTC. This sequence encodes CASSESEGEQFF.